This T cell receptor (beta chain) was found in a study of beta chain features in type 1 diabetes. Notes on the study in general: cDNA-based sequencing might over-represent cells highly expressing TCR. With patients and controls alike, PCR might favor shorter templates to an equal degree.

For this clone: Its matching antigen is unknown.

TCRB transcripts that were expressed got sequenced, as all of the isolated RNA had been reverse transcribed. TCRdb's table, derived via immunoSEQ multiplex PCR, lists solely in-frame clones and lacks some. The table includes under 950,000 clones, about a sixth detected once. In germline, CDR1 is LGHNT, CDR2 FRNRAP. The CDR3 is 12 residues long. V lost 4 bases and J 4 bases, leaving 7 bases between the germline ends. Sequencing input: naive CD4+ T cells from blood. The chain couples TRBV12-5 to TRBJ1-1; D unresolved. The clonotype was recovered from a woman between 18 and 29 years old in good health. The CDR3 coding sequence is TGTGCTAGTGGTTCCCGGTCCACTGAAGCTTTCTTT. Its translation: CASGSRSTEAFF.